The rows below give T cell receptor beta chains drawn from one sample of a study of blood T cell repertoires in COVID-19. Here immunoSEQ multiplex PCR was the method, and the copy in TCRdb shows in-frame clones only, minus some. The sample includes approximately 240,000 clones, 80% to 95% of them seen just once. Sequences were obtained from peripheral blood. All receptors come from a man aged 25-45 years with COVID-19, enrolled during active disease. The CDR3 runs from the conserved cysteine through the conserved F or W. The order of the fields is clone size, V gene, J gene, D gene, CDR3 protein, CDR3 DNA. The D gene is left open where the match is weak. Only some rows state a clone size, as once, few, many or a class for expanded clones.

once,TRBV11-2,TRBJ2-7,-,CASSQGLYEQYF,TGTGCCAGCAGCCAGGGCCTTTACGAGCAGTACTTC
-,TRBV4-2,TRBJ2-7,TRBD2,CASSQDLRRGVQQYF,TGTGCCAGCAGCCAAGATTTGCGGCGGGGGGTCCAGCAGTACTTC
-,TRBV5-1,TRBJ2-1,TRBD1,CASSSGQITYNEQFF,TGCGCCAGCAGCTCGGGACAGATAACTTACAATGAGCAGTTCTTC
-,TRBV10-3,TRBJ2-1,TRBD1,CAISPGTGAYNEQFF,TGTGCCATCAGTCCCGGGACAGGGGCCTACAATGAGCAGTTCTTC
-,TRBV10-2,TRBJ1-2,-,CASSEFGGPGGYTF,TGCGCCAGCAGTGAATTCGGGGGACCGGGAGGCTACACCTTC
-,TRBV30,TRBJ1-2,-,CAWSVPSGYTF,TGTGCCTGGAGTGTACCGAGTGGCTACACCTTC
-,TRBV6-6,TRBJ1-5,-,CASSYPVGPSNQPQHF,TGTGCCAGCAGTTACCCGGTGGGCCCTAGCAATCAGCCCCAGCATTTT
-,TRBV25-1,TRBJ2-3,-,CASRYTDTQYF,TGTGCCAGCAGATACACAGATACGCAGTATTTT
-,TRBV7-9,TRBJ1-1,-,CAIGANTEAFF,TGTGCCATTGGGGCGAACACTGAAGCTTTCTTT
-,TRBV18,TRBJ2-3,TRBD1,CASSSRDRGFTDTQYF,TGTGCCAGCTCATCACGGGACAGGGGTTTCACAGATACGCAGTATTTT
few,TRBV10-1,TRBJ2-7,-,CASSEGPGGPYEQYF,TGCGCCAGCAGTGAAGGGCCCGGGGGGCCCTACGAGCAGTACTTC
few,TRBV7-9,TRBJ2-5,-,CASTLQGQQETQYF,TGTGCCAGCACCCTCCAGGGACAACAAGAGACCCAGTACTTC
-,TRBV5-6,TRBJ2-5,TRBD2,CASSLRLADETQYF,TGTGCCAGCAGCCTAAGACTAGCGGACGAGACCCAGTACTTC
-,TRBV28,TRBJ1-2,TRBD1,CASTHGQASDGYTF,TGTGCCAGCACCCATGGACAGGCGTCGGACGGCTACACCTTC
once,TRBV28,TRBJ1-1,-,CASSLSAGEFGTEAFF,TGTGCCAGCAGTTTATCAGCAGGGGAGTTTGGCACTGAAGCTTTCTTT
-,TRBV30,TRBJ2-7,TRBD1,CAWSGQGYEQYF,TGTGCCTGGAGTGGACAGGGCTACGAGCAGTACTTC
-,TRBV2,TRBJ1-5,-,CASRRQVFNQPQHF,TGTGCCAGCAGACGGCAGGTGTTCAATCAGCCCCAGCATTTT
-,TRBV29-1,TRBJ1-1,-,CSAGRAANTEAFF,TGCAGCGCCGGGCGGGCAGCGAACACTGAAGCTTTCTTT
-,TRBV6-1,TRBJ2-7,-,CASSEQVAEQYF,TGTGCCAGCAGTGAGCAGGTCGCCGAGCAGTACTTC
-,TRBV11-2,TRBJ1-1,-,CASSPIGQTGNTEAFF,TGTGCCAGCAGCCCAATCGGCCAGACAGGGAACACTGAAGCTTTCTTT
-,TRBV27,TRBJ1-2,-,CASREGRGGYTF,TGTGCCAGCAGGGAGGGGCGAGGTGGCTACACCTTC
once,TRBV2,TRBJ2-3,TRBD2,CASKAGDTDTQYF,TGTGCCAGCAAAGCGGGGGACACAGATACGCAGTATTTT
-,TRBV6-6,TRBJ2-2,TRBD1,CASSLRGQGTTGELFF,TGTGCCAGCAGTCTCCGGGGACAGGGTACCACCGGGGAGCTGTTTTTT
-,TRBV18,TRBJ2-7,-,CASSPGAPAYEQYF,TGTGCCAGCTCACCGGGGGCGCCCGCCTACGAGCAGTACTTC